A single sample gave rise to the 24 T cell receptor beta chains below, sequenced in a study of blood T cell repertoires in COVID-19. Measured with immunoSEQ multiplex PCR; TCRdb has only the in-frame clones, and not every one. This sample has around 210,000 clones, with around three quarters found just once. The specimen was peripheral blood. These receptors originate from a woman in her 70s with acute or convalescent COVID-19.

As DNA, the CDR3 is TGCGCCAGCAGCCAAGGTGCGGGAGGCACAGATACGCAGTATTTT. It yields the protein CASSQGAGGTDTQYF. The chain employs TRBV4-1 and TRBJ2-3; 7 bases line up with TRBD2. Germline V gene sequence: CDR1 MGHRA, CDR2 YSYEKL. Trimming at V came to 1 base and at J to 1 base, leaving 2 bases not matched to a gene. The CDR3 extends over 15 amino acids.

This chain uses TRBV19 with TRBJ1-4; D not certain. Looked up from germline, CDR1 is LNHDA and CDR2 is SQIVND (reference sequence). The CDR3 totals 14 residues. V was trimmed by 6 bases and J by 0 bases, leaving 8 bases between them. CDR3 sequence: CASRQTSTNEKLFF. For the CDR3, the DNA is TGTGCCAGTAGGCAGACTTCAACTAATGAAAAACTGTTTTTT. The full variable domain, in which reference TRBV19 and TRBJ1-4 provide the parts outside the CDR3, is DGGITQSPKYLFRKEGQNVTLSCEQNLNHDAMYWYRQDPGQGLRLIYYSQIVNDFQKGDIAEGYSVSREKKESFPLTVTSAQKNPTAFYLCASRQTSTNEKLFFGSGTQLSVL.

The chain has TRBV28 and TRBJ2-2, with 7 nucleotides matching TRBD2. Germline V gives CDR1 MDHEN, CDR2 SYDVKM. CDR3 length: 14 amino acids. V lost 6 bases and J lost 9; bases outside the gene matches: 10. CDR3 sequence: CASSGTTGWRELFF. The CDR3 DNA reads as TGTGCCAGCAGCGGGACTACGGGCTGGCGGGAGCTGTTTTTT.

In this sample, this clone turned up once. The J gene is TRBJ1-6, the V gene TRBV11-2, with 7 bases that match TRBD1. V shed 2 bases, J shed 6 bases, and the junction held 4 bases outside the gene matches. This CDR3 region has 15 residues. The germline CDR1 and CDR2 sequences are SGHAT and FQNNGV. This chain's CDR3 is CASSLIDRANSPLHF. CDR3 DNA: TGTGCCAGCAGCTTAATAGACAGGGCTAATTCACCCCTCCACTTT.

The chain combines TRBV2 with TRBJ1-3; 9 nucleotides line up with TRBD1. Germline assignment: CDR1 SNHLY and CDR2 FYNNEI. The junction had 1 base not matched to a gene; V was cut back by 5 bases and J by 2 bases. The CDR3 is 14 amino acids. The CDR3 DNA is TGTGCCAGCAGTAGGGACAGGGCTGGAAACACCATATATTTT. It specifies CASSRDRAGNTIYF.

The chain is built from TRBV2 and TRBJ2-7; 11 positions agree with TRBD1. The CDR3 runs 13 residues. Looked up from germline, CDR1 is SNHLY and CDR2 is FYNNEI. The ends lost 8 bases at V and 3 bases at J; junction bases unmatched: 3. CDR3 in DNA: TGTGCCAGCGCCGGGACAGGGGGCTACGAGCAGTACTTC. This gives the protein CASAGTGGYEQYF.

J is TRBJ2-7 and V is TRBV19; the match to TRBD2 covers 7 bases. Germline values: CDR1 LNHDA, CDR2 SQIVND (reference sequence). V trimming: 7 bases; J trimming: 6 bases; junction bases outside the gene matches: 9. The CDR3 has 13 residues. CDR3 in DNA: TGTGCCAGTACCGGGACTACAGACGGCGAGCAGTACTTC. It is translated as CASTGTTDGEQYF.

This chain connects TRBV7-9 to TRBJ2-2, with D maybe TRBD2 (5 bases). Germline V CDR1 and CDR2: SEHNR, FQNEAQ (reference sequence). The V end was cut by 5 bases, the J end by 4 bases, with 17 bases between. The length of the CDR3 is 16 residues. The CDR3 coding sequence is TGTGCCAGCAGCCGACGAGGACTGCGTGGCACCGGGGAGCTGTTTTTT. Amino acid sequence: CASSRRGLRGTGELFF.

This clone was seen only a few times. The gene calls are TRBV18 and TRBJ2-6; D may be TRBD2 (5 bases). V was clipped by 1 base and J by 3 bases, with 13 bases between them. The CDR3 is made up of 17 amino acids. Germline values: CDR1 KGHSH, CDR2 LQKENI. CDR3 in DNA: TGTGCCAGCTCACCACGTGAGGGTACAGATGGGGCCAACGTCCTGACTTTC. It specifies CASSPREGTDGANVLTF.

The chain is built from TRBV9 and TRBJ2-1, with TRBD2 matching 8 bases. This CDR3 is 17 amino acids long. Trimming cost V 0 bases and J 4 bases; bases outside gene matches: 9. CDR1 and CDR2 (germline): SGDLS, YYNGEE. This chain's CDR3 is CASSVGLRTSGYNEQFF. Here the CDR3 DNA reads TGTGCCAGCAGCGTAGGACTTCGAACTAGCGGATACAATGAGCAGTTCTTC.

Here the CDR3 DNA reads TGTGCCAGCAGACAGACAGAGAACACTGAAGCTTTCTTT. Translation: CASRQTENTEAFF. The chain recombines TRBV27 with TRBJ1-1, with D perhaps TRBD1 (5 bases). This CDR3 spans 13 amino acids. CDR1 and CDR2 (germline): MNHEY, SMNVEV (reference sequence). V was trimmed by 6 bases and J by 1 base, leaving 9 bases between them.

In DNA, the CDR3 is TGTGCCAGCAGTTTTGGTGGGGGGAAGGCCGGGGAGCTGTTTTTT. Translating it yields CASSFGGGKAGELFF. The chain has TRBV27 and TRBJ2-2, with a possible D match to TRBD2 (6 bases). In germline, CDR1 is MNHEY, CDR2 SMNVEV (reference sequence). The CDR3 extends over 15 amino acids. V gave up 3 bases and J gave up 6 bases, with 14 bases separating them.

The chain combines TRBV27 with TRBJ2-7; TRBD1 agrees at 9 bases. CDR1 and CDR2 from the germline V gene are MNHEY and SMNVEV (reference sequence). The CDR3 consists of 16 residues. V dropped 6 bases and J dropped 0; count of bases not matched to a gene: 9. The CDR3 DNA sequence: TGTGCCAGCAGGAAAGGGCCGGGACAGGGCTCCTACGAGCAGTACTTC. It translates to CASRKGPGQGSYEQYF.

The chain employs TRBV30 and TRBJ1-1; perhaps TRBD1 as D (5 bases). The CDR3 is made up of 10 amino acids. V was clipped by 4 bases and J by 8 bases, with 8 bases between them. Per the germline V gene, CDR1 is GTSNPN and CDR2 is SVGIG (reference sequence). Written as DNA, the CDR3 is TGTGCCTGGACAGGGAGGGAAGCTTTCTTT. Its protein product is CAWTGREAFF.

The DNA for the CDR3 is TGTGCCAGCAGCGCTTGGGGGCTAGACACCGGGGAGCTGTTTTTT. Translated, it gives CASSAWGLDTGELFF. V and J are TRBV2 and TRBJ2-2; weak D call: TRBD1 (6 bases). Germline V CDR1 and CDR2: SNHLY, FYNNEI. The CDR3 contains 15 residues. V was shortened by 6 bases and J by 3 bases, with 14 bases between the two germline ends. The variable domain in full, with the rest retrieved from reference TRBV2 and TRBJ2-2, is EPEVTQTPSHQVTQMGQEVILRCVPISNHLYFYWYRQILGQKVEFLVSFYNNEISEKSEIFDDQFSVERPDGSNFTLKIRSTKLEDSAMYFCASSAWGLDTGELFFGEGSRLTVL.

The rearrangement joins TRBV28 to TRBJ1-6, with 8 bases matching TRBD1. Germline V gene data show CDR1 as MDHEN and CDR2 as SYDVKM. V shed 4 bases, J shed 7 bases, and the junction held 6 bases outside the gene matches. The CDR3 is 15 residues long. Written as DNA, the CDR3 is TGTGCCAGCAGTTCATATACAGGGGGAAATTCACCCCTCCACTTT. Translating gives CASSSYTGGNSPLHF.

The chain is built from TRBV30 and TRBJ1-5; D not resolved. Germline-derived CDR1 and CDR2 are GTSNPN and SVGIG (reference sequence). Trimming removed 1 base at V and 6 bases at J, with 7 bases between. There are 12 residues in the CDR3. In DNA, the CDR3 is TGTGCCTGGAGTGCGGTTGGTCAGCCCCAGCATTTT. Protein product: CAWSAVGQPQHF.

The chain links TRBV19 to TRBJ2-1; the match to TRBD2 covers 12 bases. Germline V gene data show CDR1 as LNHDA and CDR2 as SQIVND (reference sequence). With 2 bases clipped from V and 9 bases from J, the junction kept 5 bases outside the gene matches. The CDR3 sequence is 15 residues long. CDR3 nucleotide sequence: TGTGCCAGTAGTATACCGACTAGCGGGAGTTGTGAGCAGTTCTTC. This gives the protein CASSIPTSGSCEQFF.

The chain's CDR3 is CASSPWTGVGGELFF. CDR3 sequence (DNA): TGTGCCAGCAGCCCCTGGACAGGGGTGGGCGGGGAGCTGTTTTTT. The rearrangement joins TRBV7-9 to TRBJ2-2; 9 bases agree with TRBD1. Trimming took 5 bases from V and 7 from J; bases not matched to a gene: 8. The CDR3 spans 15 residues. Per the germline V gene, CDR1 is SEHNR and CDR2 is FQNEAQ (reference sequence).

The CDR3 DNA sequence: TGTGCCAGCAGTGAATATCCGCTAGCGGGAGTCGGTGAGCAGTTCTTC. This gives the protein CASSEYPLAGVGEQFF. The V call is TRBV25-1, the J call TRBJ2-1, with 10 positions matching TRBD2. Germline CDR1 and CDR2: MGHDK and SYGVNS. J gave up 9 bases and V 0 bases, and 8 bases lay outside the gene matches. CDR3 size: 16 residues.

In DNA form, the CDR3 reads TGTGCCAGCAGCTACGGGGTGACTCAGATAGATACGCAGTATTTT. This codes for CASSYGVTQIDTQYF. This rearrangement joins TRBV2 to TRBJ2-3; D possibly corresponds to TRBD2 (5 bases). Trimming pared 6 bases from V and 5 bases from J, leaving 18 bases between. This CDR3 is built from 15 residues. In germline, CDR1 is SNHLY, CDR2 FYNNEI.

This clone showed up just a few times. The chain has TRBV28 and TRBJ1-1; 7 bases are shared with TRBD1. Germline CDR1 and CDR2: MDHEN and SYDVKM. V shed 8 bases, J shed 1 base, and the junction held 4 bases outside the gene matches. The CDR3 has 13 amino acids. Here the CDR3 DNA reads TGTGCCAGCTTGGGACAGTCGAACACTGAAGCTTTCTTT. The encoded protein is CASLGQSNTEAFF.

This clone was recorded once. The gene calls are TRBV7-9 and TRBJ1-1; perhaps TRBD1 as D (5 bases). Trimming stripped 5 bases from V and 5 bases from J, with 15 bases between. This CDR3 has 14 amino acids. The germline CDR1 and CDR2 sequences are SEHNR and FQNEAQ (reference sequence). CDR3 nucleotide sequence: TGTGCCAGCAGCCCCTATCAGGGAGGGACTGAAGCTTTCTTT. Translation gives CASSPYQGGTEAFF.

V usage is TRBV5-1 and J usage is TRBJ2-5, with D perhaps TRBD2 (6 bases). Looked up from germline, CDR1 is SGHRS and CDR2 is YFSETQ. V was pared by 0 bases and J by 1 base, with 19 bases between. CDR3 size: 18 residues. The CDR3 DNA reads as TGCGCCAGCAGCTTGGTCCAGCGGGCAAACGGGATCCAAGAGACCCAGTACTTC. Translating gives CASSLVQRANGIQETQYF.